This is a list of T cell receptor beta chains from one sample in a study of blood T cell repertoires in COVID-19. Data came from immunoSEQ multiplex PCR; TCRdb stores just in-frame clones and leaves some out. The table shows about 100,000 clones, with about 90% occurring only once. Sequenced sample: peripheral blood. The receptors here all came from a human donor with active COVID-19. The donor label of this sample is uncertain. The CDR3 runs from the conserved cysteine through the conserved F or W. The order of the fields is clone size, V gene, D gene, J gene, CDR3 protein, CDR3 DNA. D genes are given only for firm matches. Clone size is stated in some rows and not others, as once, few, many or a class when expanded.

abundance: once
v_gene: TRBV2
d_gene: NA
j_gene: TRBJ1-2
CDR3aa: CASSGGEGSYGYTF
CDR3nt: TGTGCCAGCAGCGGGGGGGAGGGCTCCTATGGCTACACCTTC

abundance: NA
v_gene: TRBV24-1
d_gene: NA
j_gene: TRBJ2-5
CDR3aa: CATSEGGQETQYF
CDR3nt: TGTGCCACCAGTGAAGGGGGCCAAGAGACCCAGTACTTC

abundance: NA
v_gene: TRBV3-1/TRBV3-2
d_gene: TRBD2
j_gene: TRBJ2-5
CDR3aa: CASSPGPGTSGGYQETQYF
CDR3nt: TGTGCCAGCAGCCCTGGCCCAGGGACTAGCGGGGGATACCAAGAGACCCAGTACTTC

abundance: NA
v_gene: TRBV18
d_gene: TRBD1
j_gene: TRBJ2-2
CDR3aa: CASSQGTGGATGELFF
CDR3nt: TGTGCCAGCTCACAAGGGACAGGGGGCGCGACCGGGGAGCTGTTTTTT

abundance: NA
v_gene: TRBV4-3
d_gene: NA
j_gene: TRBJ1-4
CDR3aa: CASSQDPVNEKLFF
CDR3nt: TGCGCCAGCAGCCAAGATCCGGTGAATGAAAAACTGTTTTTT

abundance: NA
v_gene: TRBV5-1
d_gene: TRBD2
j_gene: TRBJ2-7
CDR3aa: CASSLEMGLVYEQYF
CDR3nt: TGCGCCAGCAGCTTGGAAATGGGACTAGTCTACGAGCAGTACTTC

abundance: NA
v_gene: TRBV2
d_gene: NA
j_gene: TRBJ2-2
CDR3aa: CASSESSGQNTGELFF
CDR3nt: TGTGCCAGCAGTGAAAGTTCGGGTCAGAACACCGGGGAGCTGTTTTTT

abundance: NA
v_gene: TRBV9
d_gene: TRBD2
j_gene: TRBJ2-1
CDR3aa: CASSVTSGGPSYYNEQFF
CDR3nt: TGTGCCAGCAGCGTTACTAGCGGGGGGCCTTCGTATTACAATGAGCAGTTCTTC

abundance: NA
v_gene: TRBV10-3
d_gene: NA
j_gene: TRBJ2-2
CDR3aa: CAISDTHGELFF
CDR3nt: TGTGCCATCAGTGATACACACGGGGAGCTGTTTTTT

abundance: NA
v_gene: TRBV12-3/TRBV12-4
d_gene: NA
j_gene: TRBJ1-1
CDR3aa: CASRNRGNTEAFF
CDR3nt: TGTGCCAGCAGAAATAGGGGGAACACTGAAGCTTTCTTT

abundance: NA
v_gene: TRBV6-5
d_gene: NA
j_gene: TRBJ1-2
CDR3aa: CASRLQGLEDYGYTF
CDR3nt: TGTGCCAGCAGGCTTCAGGGTCTAGAGGACTATGGCTACACCTTC

abundance: NA
v_gene: TRBV28
d_gene: TRBD1
j_gene: TRBJ2-5
CDR3aa: CASTHRGGETQYF
CDR3nt: TGTGCCAGCACTCACAGGGGCGGGGAGACCCAGTACTTC

abundance: NA
v_gene: TRBV15
d_gene: TRBD1
j_gene: TRBJ1-4
CDR3aa: CATSMADRAGSANEKLFF
CDR3nt: TGTGCCACCAGCATGGCGGACAGGGCGGGCTCGGCTAATGAAAAACTGTTTTTT